This T cell receptor (beta chain) emerged from a study of blood T cells in healthy people across ages. Regarding this clonotype: The target antigen is unknown.

In terms of origin and age, donors were healthy Caucasian individuals from Russia aged roughly 6 to 95. Primed by a sample-barcoded 5' primer and a J-beta primer mix, a second PCR proceeded for about 7 to 12 cycles. One entry per CDR3 protein, called by TCRdb with MiXCR from the 5' RACE reads. In the table there are under 700,000 distinct CDR3 sequences, 20% to 30% of which are singletons. Regarding the study as a whole: The study lacked donor CMV status, which possibly confounded expanded clonotype changes. TCR beta diversity, measured per million T cells, fell in a roughly linear way with age.

J lost 3 bases, V lost 8 bases, and 12 bases had no gene match. CDR1 MDHEN and CDR2 SYDVKM come from the germline V gene. The length of the CDR3 is 17 residues. These data were likewise used in another study, on T cells of mothers and their children. As that report states: Sequencing got over 10 million TCR beta CDR3 reads from each mother and about 2.9 million from each child.

V is TRBV28 and J is TRBJ2-2, with 10 positions matching TRBD2. Material for sequencing was blood. The sequence was obtained from a boy aged 5-17 years in good health. DNA of the CDR3: TGTGCCAGCTACTCGACCGGACTAGCGGCATACACCGGGGAGCTGTTTTTT. As protein: CASYSTGLAAYTGELFF.